This T cell receptor beta chain was identified during a study of neurological immune-mediated disorders. There are many counts of this clonotype. TCRdb independently ran MiXCR on the 5' RACE reads; one entry per CDR3 protein. The table records fewer than 40,000 distinct CDR3 sequences, 4.5% to 7% of them present only once. The study built sorted libraries from 1 million CD4+ or CD8+ T cells. The source of this sequence is a woman in her fifties or sixties in good health. The sample consisted of CD4+ T cells from blood.

DNA for the CDR3: TGTGCCAGCATACTAATTCGGACCACTAACTATGGCTACACCTTC. Translated, it gives CASILIRTTNYGYTF. The chain uses TRBV6-5 and TRBJ1-2; D remains unclear. CDR1 and CDR2 (germline): MNHEY, SVGAGI. The CDR3 totals 15 residues. Deletions cut 7 bases from V and 0 bases from J, with 15 bases between.